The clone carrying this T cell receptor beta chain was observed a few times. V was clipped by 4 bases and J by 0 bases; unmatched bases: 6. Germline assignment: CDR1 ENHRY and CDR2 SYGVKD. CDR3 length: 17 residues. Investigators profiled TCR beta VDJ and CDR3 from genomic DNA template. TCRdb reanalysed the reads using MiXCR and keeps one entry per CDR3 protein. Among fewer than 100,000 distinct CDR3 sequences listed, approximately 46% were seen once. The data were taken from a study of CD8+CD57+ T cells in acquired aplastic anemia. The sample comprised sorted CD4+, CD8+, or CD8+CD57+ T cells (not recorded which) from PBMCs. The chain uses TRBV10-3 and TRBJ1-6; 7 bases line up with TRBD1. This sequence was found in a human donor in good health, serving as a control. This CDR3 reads CAISGGGQSSYNSPLHF. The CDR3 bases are TGTGCCATCAGTGGCGGGGGACAGAGCTCCTATAATTCACCCCTCCACTTT.